This T cell receptor beta chain was recovered during a study of control samples from healthy donors and cancer patients. Germline CDR1 reads MDHEN; CDR2 reads SYDVKM. The junction had 3 bases not matched to a gene; V was cut back by 6 bases and J by 5 bases. The CDR3 contains 14 residues. The method was immunoSEQ multiplex PCR; TCRdb's version includes in-frame clones alone and lacks a portion of them. The sample yields some 140,000 clones, about 88% seen once. A single count supports this clone. This TCR was recovered from a woman under 40 in good health. Sequencing used blood. The chain employs TRBV28 and TRBJ2-2, with 10 bases that match TRBD1. The CDR3, as DNA: TGTGCCAGCAGGGGACAGGGGTGGACCGGGGAGCTGTTTTTT. This sequence encodes CASRGQGWTGELFF.